The T cell receptor (beta chain) under discussion was sequenced for a study of vaccination effects on CD4 cells after COVID-19. Study information: Post-vaccine samples followed the second dose by a median of 72 days.

Measured with immunoSEQ multiplex PCR; TCRdb has only the in-frame clones, and not every one. The sample consists of approximately 37,000 clones, about 63% of them appearing once. Notes on this clone: Its antigen is unknown.

Cells that had been cultured for less than eleven days were the source of isolated CD4+ T cells. Of the BNT162b2 and mRNA-1273 vaccines, participants received two doses of one or the other. The receptor's source is a human donor who received a COVID-19 vaccine. The sample here was CD4+ T cells from PBMCs cultured without peptide, taken after COVID-19 vaccination.

This CDR3 is CASSLGLANEQFF. CDR3 bases: TGTGCCAGCAGCTTGGGACTAGCGAATGAGCAGTTCTTC. This sequence joins TRBV5-4 and TRBJ2-1; TRBD2 agrees at 8 bases. With V trimmed by 0 bases and J by 7 bases, 0 bases remained unmatched. The length of the CDR3 is 13 residues. Looked up from germline, CDR1 is SGHNT and CDR2 is YYREEE (reference sequence).